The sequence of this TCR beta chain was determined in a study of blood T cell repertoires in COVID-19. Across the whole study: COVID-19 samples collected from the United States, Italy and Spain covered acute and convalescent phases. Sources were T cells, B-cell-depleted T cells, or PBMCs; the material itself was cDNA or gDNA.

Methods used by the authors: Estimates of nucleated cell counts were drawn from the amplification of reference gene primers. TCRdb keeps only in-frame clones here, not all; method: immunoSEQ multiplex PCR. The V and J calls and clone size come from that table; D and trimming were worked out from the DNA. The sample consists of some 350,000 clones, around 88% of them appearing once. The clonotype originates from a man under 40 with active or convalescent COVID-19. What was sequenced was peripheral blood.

CDR3 bases: TGTGCCAGCTCACCAATAGTCCCGGGGGTGTCCCAAGAGACCCAGTACTTC. This encodes CASSPIVPGVSQETQYF. V gene TRBV18 combines with J gene TRBJ2-5, with TRBD2 as a possible D gene (6 bases). Germline CDR1 KGHSH, CDR2 LQKENI. Trimming left V 2 bases short and J 1 base short, with 17 bases between. The CDR3 spans 17 residues.